This TCR beta chain was recorded in a study of CD8+CD57+ T cells in acquired aplastic anemia. Study in general: The sorted CD4+ and CD8+ cells yielded an average around 3.2 ug of DNA.

Investigators profiled TCR beta VDJ and CDR3 from genomic DNA template. TCRdb called the reads again in MiXCR, with one record for every CDR3 protein. The sample records 250,000 to 350,000 distinct CDR3 sequences, roughly 59% being singletons. V was cut by 1 base and J by 8 bases, with 8 bases left in between. CDR3 size: 12 residues. CDR1 DFQATT and CDR2 SNEGSKA come from the germline V gene (reference sequence). It was patients with CD8+CD57+ cell expansion by flow cytometry who were chosen for sequencing. The sample consisted of sorted CD4+, CD8+, or CD8+CD57+ T cells (not recorded which) from PBMCs. The V gene is TRBV20-1, the J gene TRBJ1-4, with unresolved D. The clonotype originates from a human donor with aplastic anemia. The CDR3, as DNA: TGCAGTGCTAGAGGGACCGGGGAAAAACTGTTTTTT. It codes for CSARGTGEKLFF.